This T cell receptor (beta chain) was sequenced in a study of blood T cell repertoires in COVID-19. The cohort comprised adults aged 18 to 89 years residing in 20 to 30 US areas. In Cohort 3, a recovered donor had either two negative PCRs, clearance, or symptom resolution. Original handling: Quantification of nucleated cells was approximated via reference gene primer amplification. TCRdb's copy holds only in-frame clones and misses some; the assay was immunoSEQ multiplex PCR. V and J calls and clone size are those listed in that table; D and trimming were worked out from the DNA. The table lists about 480,000 clones, 70% to 90% of them singletons. With 4 bases removed from V and 5 bases from J, the gap between germline ends came to 11 bases. The V gene's germline CDR1 is KGHSH and CDR2 LQKENI. The CDR3 consists of 13 residues.

The V call is TRBV18, the J call TRBJ2-5; D is uncertain. This sequence originates from a woman in her thirties or forties who had recovered from COVID-19. The specimen sequenced was PBMCs or T cells enriched from blood (not recorded which). CDR3 nucleotide sequence: TGTGCCAGCTCACTATCTATCAAGGAGACCCAGTACTTC. It codes for CASSLSIKETQYF.